This entry concerns a single T cell receptor (beta chain). The method was immunoSEQ multiplex PCR; TCRdb's version includes in-frame clones alone and lacks a portion of them. The repertoire holds approximately 390,000 clones, with 70% to 90% as singletons. The sample comes from a study of blood T cell repertoires in COVID-19. Study-level information: The samples span acute and convalescent COVID-19 from the United States, Italy and Spain. The analysed material was cDNA or gDNA that came from T cells, B-cell-depleted T cells, or PBMCs.

All enrollees were roughly 18 to 100 years old and from approximately 25 US areas. Clinical history reported by participants formed the basis on which cohorts were assigned. J lost 11 bases, V lost 0 bases, and 11 bases had no gene match. Germline V gene lookup returns CDR1 GTSNPN and CDR2 SVGIG (reference sequence). The CDR3 spans 15 residues. Sequences were obtained from PBMCs or T cells enriched from blood (not recorded which). This TCR was recovered from a woman aged 40 to 50 with acute COVID-19. The gene calls are TRBV30 and TRBJ1-5; 9 bases fit TRBD1. This chain's CDR3 is CAWSVLRTGVSAQHF. The CDR3 coding sequence is TGTGCCTGGAGTGTACTGAGGACAGGGGTTTCAGCCCAGCATTTT.